The next 15 T cell receptor beta chains were all read from a single sample in a study of immune heterogeneity within non-small cell lung tumors. For each sample, template was 600 ng of bulk tumor genomic DNA. Several biopsies per primary tumor, spaced far apart, were taken during surgery. Their non-small cell lung cancer was newly diagnosed and untreated, and the patients underwent curative surgery. TCR beta CDR3 was amplified by multiplex PCR using 32 V and 13 J primers. TCRdb reprocessed the multiplex PCR reads via MiXCR and lists one record per CDR3 protein. The sample contains about 21,000 distinct CDR3 sequences, about 30% of which appear only once. Sample: lung tumor tissue. All receptors derive from a man aged 35 to 55 with non-small cell lung cancer.

The rearrangement joins TRBV18 to TRBJ2-7, with a tentative D call TRBD1 (7 bases). Trimming took off 2 bases at V and 7 bases at J, with 15 bases between the two ends. Germline CDR1 and CDR2: KGHSH and LQKENI. CDR3 length: 14 amino acids. CDR3 amino acids: CASSPDRAGGEQYF. DNA for the CDR3: TGTGCCAGCTCACCAGACAGGGCCGGAGGGGAGCAGTACTTC.

With regard to this clonotype: This clone may be a read error of a much larger clone one base away. The rearrangement links TRBV6-2 or TRBV6-3 to TRBJ1-2, with 8 bases identical to TRBD1. The germline CDR1 and CDR2 sequences are MNHEY and SVGEGT. CDR3 length: 13 residues. The CDR3 loop is CASSKDRVYAYTF. DNA of the CDR3: TGTGCCAGCAGTAAGGACAGGGTCTATGCCTACACCTTC.

This clonotype was counted a few times. The gene calls are TRBV7-2 and TRBJ2-2; D is perhaps TRBD2 (6 bases). V was trimmed by 6 bases and J by 1 base, leaving 12 bases between them. The CDR3 consists of 15 residues. Germline V gene data show CDR1 as SGHTA and CDR2 as FQGNSA. CDR3 in amino acids: CASRSAGLNTGELFF. The CDR3 coding sequence is TGTGCCAGCAGATCCGCGGGACTGAACACCGGGGAGCTGTTTTTT. Drawing the rest from reference TRBV7-2 and TRBJ2-2, the complete variable domain is GAGVSQSPSNKVTEKGKDVELRCDPISGHTALYWYRQSLGQGLEFLIYFQGNSAPDKSGLPSDRFSAERTGGSVSTLTIQRTQQEDSAVYLCASRSAGLNTGELFFGEGSRLTVL.

In this sample, this clonotype turned up a few times. The J gene is TRBJ2-5, the V gene TRBV12-3 or TRBV12-4; 7 nucleotides align to TRBD2. Trimming at V came to 4 bases and at J to 7 bases, leaving 0 bases not matched to a gene. CDR3 length equals 11 residues. CDR3 sequence: CASSSGGTQYF. The CDR3 region has the DNA TGTGCCAGCAGTTCGGGGGGGACCCAGTACTTC.

Details on this clonotype: This sequence may be a read error, since a much larger clone differs from it by one base. The chain recombines TRBV6-1 with TRBJ2-7; TRBD2 agrees at 9 bases. The CDR3 extends over 17 amino acids. Germline loops: CDR1 MNHNS, CDR2 SASEGT. CDR3 sequence reads: CASIESWSLAGINEEYF. The CDR3 DNA follows: TGTGCCAGCATTGAATCTTGGTCGCTAGCGGGAATCAACGAGGAGTACTTC.

This clonotype was counted a few times. This chain uses TRBV5-5 with TRBJ2-7; the D gene is possibly TRBD2 (5 bases). The CDR3 contains 14 residues. With 1 base removed from V and 1 base from J, the gap between germline ends came to 9 bases. The germline gives CDR1 SGHKS, CDR2 YYEKEE (reference sequence). CDR3 loop: CASSLSRESYEQYF. The DNA of the CDR3 is TGTGCCAGCAGCTTGAGTCGGGAATCCTACGAGCAGTACTTC.

Turning to this clonotype: This could be a read error, since a much larger clone is one nucleotide away. The V gene is TRBV11-3, the J gene TRBJ2-1, with D unclear. The CDR3 is 17 amino acids. CDR1 is SGHNT and CDR2 is YENEEA in the germline V gene. Written as DNA, the CDR3 is TGTGCCAGCAGCTTAGATAGTAGGGTCGGCTCCTACATTGAGCAGTTCTTC. Translating gives CASSLDSRVGSYIEQFF.

The rearrangement uses TRBV29-1 and TRBJ1-1; a possible D gene is TRBD1 (6 bases). The V end lost 8 bases, the J end lost 7 bases, and 20 bases lay between the germline ends. Germline assignment: CDR1 SQVTM and CDR2 ANQGSEA. The CDR3 has 13 residues. CDR3 nucleotides: TGCAGCCTAAAAATGGAGGGGGATGGTGAAGCTTTCTTT. It codes for CSLKMEGDGEAFF.

A note on this clonotype: This may arise from a read error, as a much more abundant clone is one base away. V is TRBV11-2 and J is TRBJ2-3; 11 nucleotides agree with TRBD2. V was pared by 3 bases and J by 10 bases, with 9 bases of the junction left unmatched. The CDR3 has 15 residues. The germline V gene has CDR1 SGHAT and CDR2 FQNNGV. The DNA of the CDR3 is TGTGCCAGCAGCTTGGAGGCTAGCGGGAGGAATGCGCAGTATTTT. Protein sequence: CASSLEASGRNAQYF.

Points on this clonotype: This sequence may be a read error, since a much larger clone differs from it by one base. The CDR3 region has the DNA TGCAGTGCTAGAGATGGGCGACCGAAGTACTTC. Its protein is CSARDGRPKYF. The chain has TRBV20-1 and TRBJ2-7; no firm D call. The germline V gene encodes CDR1 DFQATT and CDR2 SNEGSKA (reference sequence). The CDR3 sequence is 11 residues long. Trimming pared 0 bases from V and 11 bases from J, leaving 11 bases between.

Worth noting for this clonotype: The conserved phenylalanine or tryptophan normally closing the CDR3 is absent here, so this likely arose from a read error. The chain combines TRBV20-1 with TRBJ1-2, with a possible D match to TRBD1 (5 bases). The CDR3 covers 12 residues. The V end was cut by 2 bases, the J end by 8 bases, with 12 bases between. Germline assignment: CDR1 DFQATT and CDR2 SNEGSKA (reference sequence). CDR3 region: CSARNRGYGYTL. The DNA for the CDR3 is TGCAGTGCTAGAAACCGGGGCTACGGCTACACCCTC.

Comment on this clonotype: A junction boundary mismatches the germline segment, possibly from a read error. V gene TRBV14 combines with J gene TRBJ2-2; tentative D call: TRBD1 (6 bases). The CDR3 runs to 13 residues. Germline V gene sequence: CDR1 SGHDN, CDR2 FVKESK. The CDR3 is CASSQAGVGELVF. The CDR3 bases are TGTGCCAGCAGCCAAGCAGGGGTCGGGGAGCTGGTTTTT.

This clonotype has at least ten counts. This rearrangement joins TRBV19 to TRBJ1-5; no reliable D call. Trimming cost V 2 bases and J 7 bases, with 15 bases left between them. The germline CDR1 and CDR2 sequences are LNHDA and SQIVND (reference sequence). The CDR3 spans 15 residues. CDR3 coding DNA: TGTGCCAGTAGTATACAGAGAACCCTCGGGCAGCCCCAGCATTTT. This gives the protein CASSIQRTLGQPQHF.

This clonotype is labeled medium-sized. The chain is built from TRBV24-1 and TRBJ2-1, with 8 positions matching TRBD2. Looked up from germline, CDR1 is KGHDR and CDR2 is SFDVKD. This CDR3 region has 16 residues. V lost 0 bases and J lost 1; bases outside the gene matches: 1. The CDR3 reads CATSDLSGGSYNEQFF. The DNA for the CDR3 is TGTGCCACCAGTGATTTGAGCGGGGGTTCCTACAATGAGCAGTTCTTC.

As regards this clonotype: A read error may explain this, as a much larger clone is one base away. The CDR3 is CATSLLLNQPQHF. For the CDR3, the DNA is TGTGCCACCAGTTTGCTTCTCAATCAGCCCCAGCATTTT. The gene calls are TRBV12-3 or TRBV12-4 and TRBJ1-5; no clear D gene. The CDR3 runs to 13 residues.